This T cell receptor beta chain was observed in a study of OX40 agonist ivuxolimab in advanced cancers. J lost 4 bases, V lost 1 base, and 6 bases had no gene match. Looked up from germline, CDR1 is SGDLS and CDR2 is YYNGEE. This CDR3 is built from 15 residues. On cycle 4 day 1 and cycle 7 day 1, as well as at baseline, blood was sampled. The protocol was immunoSEQ multiplex PCR, while the TCRdb copy is restricted to in-frame clones and leaves out a portion. The sample holds about 32,000 clones, around nine tenths seen once. This chain links TRBV9 with TRBJ2-5, with 8 bases fitting TRBD2. The sequencing here drew on CD4+ or CD8+ T cells sorted from blood, taken in a trial of the OX40 agonist ivuxolimab. This clonotype was obtained from an adult with an advanced solid tumor such as melanoma, head and neck, liver or kidney cancer. DNA of the CDR3: TGTGCCAGCAGCGTACCGGCGGGAGGAGGAGAGACCCAGTACTTC. Translation gives CASSVPAGGGETQYF.